This T cell receptor beta chain is from a study of blood T cell repertoires in COVID-19. Across the whole study: Researchers got acute and convalescent COVID-19 samples from the United States, Italy and Spain. T cells, B-cell-depleted T cells, or PBMCs supplied cDNA or gDNA.

In the original processing: How many nucleated cells were present was estimated from reference gene primer amplification. TCRdb's table, derived via immunoSEQ multiplex PCR, lists solely in-frame clones and lacks some. The V and J calls and the clone size are those of that table, but D and trimming were determined from the DNA. The sample holds more than 60,000 clones, roughly 82% seen once. This CDR3 has 13 amino acids. V dropped 4 bases and J dropped 7 bases, with 14 bases sitting between them. Looked up from germline, CDR1 is SGHRS and CDR2 is YFSETQ. The source material was peripheral blood. The gene calls are TRBV5-1 and TRBJ1-1, with D possibly matching TRBD1 (5 bases). The receptor was isolated from a human donor in a cohort sampled during active COVID-19. CDR3 DNA sequence: TGCGCCAGCAGCATTGGAGGGACCTTTGAAGCTTTCTTT. Its protein is CASSIGGTFEAFF.